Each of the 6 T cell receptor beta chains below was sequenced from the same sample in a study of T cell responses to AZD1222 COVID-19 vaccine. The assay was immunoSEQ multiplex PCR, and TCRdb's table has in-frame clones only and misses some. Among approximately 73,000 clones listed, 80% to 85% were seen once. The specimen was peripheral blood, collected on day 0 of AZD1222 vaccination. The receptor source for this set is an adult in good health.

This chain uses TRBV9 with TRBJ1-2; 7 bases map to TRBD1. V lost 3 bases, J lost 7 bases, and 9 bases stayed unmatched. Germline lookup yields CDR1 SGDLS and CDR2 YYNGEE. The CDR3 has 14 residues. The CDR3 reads CASSGTKGALGYTF. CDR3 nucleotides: TGTGCCAGCAGCGGTACTAAGGGGGCGCTTGGCTACACCTTC.

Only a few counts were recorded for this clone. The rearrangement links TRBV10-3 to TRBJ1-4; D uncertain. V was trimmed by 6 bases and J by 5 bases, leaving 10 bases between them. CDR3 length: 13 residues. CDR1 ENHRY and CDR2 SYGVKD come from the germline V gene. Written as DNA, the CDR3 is TGTGCCATCAGCACCGGGGTGAATGAAAAACTGTTTTTT. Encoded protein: CAISTGVNEKLFF.

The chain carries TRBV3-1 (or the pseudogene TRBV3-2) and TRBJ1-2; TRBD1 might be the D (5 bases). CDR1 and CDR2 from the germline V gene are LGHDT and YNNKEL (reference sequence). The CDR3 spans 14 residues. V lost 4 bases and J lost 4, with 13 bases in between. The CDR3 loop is CASSLGGGSYGYTF. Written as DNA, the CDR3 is TGTGCCAGCAGCCTCGGGGGGGGAAGCTATGGCTACACCTTC.

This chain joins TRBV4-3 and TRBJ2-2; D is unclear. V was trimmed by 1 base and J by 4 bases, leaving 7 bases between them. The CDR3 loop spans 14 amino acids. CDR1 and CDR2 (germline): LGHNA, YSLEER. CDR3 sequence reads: CASSQGVVTGELFF. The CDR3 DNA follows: TGCGCCAGCAGCCAAGGGGTGGTCACCGGGGAGCTGTTTTTT.

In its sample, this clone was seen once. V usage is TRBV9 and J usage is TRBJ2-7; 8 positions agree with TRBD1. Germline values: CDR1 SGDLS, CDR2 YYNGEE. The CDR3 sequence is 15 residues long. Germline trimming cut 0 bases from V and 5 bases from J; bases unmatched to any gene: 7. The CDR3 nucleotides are TGTGCCAGCAGCGTAGCTGGACAGGGTTTAAACGAGCAGTACTTC. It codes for CASSVAGQGLNEQYF.

Here the CDR3 reads CASSEGGATNEKLFF. The CDR3 coding sequence is TGCGCCAGCAGTGAGGGGGGCGCAACTAATGAAAAACTGTTTTTT. The V call is TRBV10-2, the J call TRBJ1-4, with D possibly TRBD1 on 6 matching bases. The CDR3 loop spans 15 amino acids. V lost 2 bases to trimming and J lost 0 bases, with 7 bases between them. The germline V gene encodes CDR1 WSHSY and CDR2 SAAADI.